Listed below are T cell receptor beta chains from one sample, sequenced in a study of shared clonotypes between healthy human individuals. Method: immunoSEQ multiplex PCR; TCRdb's copy keeps in-frame clones and lacks some. The data show 1.5 million to 2.5 million clones, with over 85% seen just once and 1.2% held by the top ten. Sample: naive CD8+ T cells sorted from blood. The origin of the receptors is a man in his late teens or twenties in good health. Each CDR3 is given with its conserved first and last residue. A D gene is named only where the DNA matches it firmly. Clone size is shown for a subset of rows, as once, few, many or a class of expanded clone.

len: 14; v_gene: TRBV5-8; j_gene: TRBJ2-7; d_gene: .; abundance: .; CDR3aa: CASSLGMGNYEQYF; CDR3nt: TGTGCCAGCAGCCTGGGGATGGGGAACTACGAGCAGTACTTC
len: 16; v_gene: TRBV7-2; j_gene: TRBJ1-4; d_gene: TRBD1; abundance: .; CDR3aa: CASSATGLPGDEKLFF; CDR3nt: TGTGCCAGCAGCGCGACAGGGCTGCCGGGGGATGAAAAACTGTTTTTT
len: 18; v_gene: TRBV7-9; j_gene: TRBJ1-1; d_gene: TRBD1; abundance: .; CDR3aa: CASSQLGQGGRMDTEAFF; CDR3nt: TGTGCCAGCAGCCAACTAGGACAGGGCGGCCGTATGGACACTGAAGCTTTCTTT
len: 12; v_gene: TRBV7-9; j_gene: TRBJ2-1; d_gene: .; abundance: few; CDR3aa: CASSLVSDEQFF; CDR3nt: TGTGCCAGCAGCTTAGTCAGCGATGAGCAGTTCTTC
len: 13; v_gene: TRBV4-1; j_gene: TRBJ2-1; d_gene: .; abundance: once; CDR3aa: CASSQDPLITQFF; CDR3nt: TGCGCCAGCAGCCAAGACCCCCTCATTACGCAGTTCTTC
len: 16; v_gene: TRBV4-1; j_gene: TRBJ2-1; d_gene: TRBD2; abundance: .; CDR3aa: CASSQESSGVYNEQFF; CDR3nt: TGCGCCAGCAGCCAAGAGTCCAGCGGGGTCTACAATGAGCAGTTCTTC
len: 13; v_gene: TRBV27; j_gene: TRBJ1-5; d_gene: .; abundance: .; CDR3aa: CASSPKTLGAQHF; CDR3nt: TGTGCCAGCAGTCCGAAAACTTTGGGGGCCCAGCATTTT
len: 17; v_gene: TRBV29-1; j_gene: TRBJ2-3; d_gene: .; abundance: .; CDR3aa: CSVGGLVGGYSTDTQYF; CDR3nt: TGCAGCGTTGGGGGGCTAGTCGGGGGCTATAGCACAGATACGCAGTATTTT
len: 18; v_gene: TRBV19; j_gene: TRBJ2-5; d_gene: .; abundance: .; CDR3aa: CASSPAWRGALGSAAQYF; CDR3nt: TGTGCCAGTAGTCCGGCCTGGAGGGGAGCTTTGGGTTCGGCGGCCCAGTACTTC
len: 11; v_gene: TRBV30; j_gene: TRBJ1-1; d_gene: .; abundance: .; CDR3aa: CAWNGVTEAFF; CDR3nt: TGTGCCTGGAACGGGGTCACTGAAGCTTTCTTT
len: 13; v_gene: TRBV2; j_gene: TRBJ2-7; d_gene: .; abundance: .; CDR3aa: CASSAGTHYEQYF; CDR3nt: TGTGCCAGCAGTGCCGGGACTCACTACGAGCAGTACTTC
len: 13; v_gene: TRBV5-4; j_gene: TRBJ1-1; d_gene: .; abundance: once; CDR3aa: CASSMSGYTEAFF; CDR3nt: TGTGCCAGCAGCATGTCGGGGTACACTGAAGCTTTCTTT
len: 16; v_gene: TRBV27; j_gene: TRBJ2-1; d_gene: .; abundance: .; CDR3aa: CASSFSRGGANDEQFF; CDR3nt: TGTGCCAGCAGTTTTTCACGAGGGGGGGCTAACGATGAGCAGTTCTTC
len: 12; v_gene: TRBV9; j_gene: TRBJ1-3; d_gene: .; abundance: .; CDR3aa: CASRAAGNTIYF; CDR3nt: TGTGCCAGCAGAGCGGCTGGAAACACCATATATTTT
len: 12; v_gene: TRBV11-2; j_gene: TRBJ2-7; d_gene: .; abundance: .; CDR3aa: CASSLGRYEQYF; CDR3nt: TGTGCCAGCAGCCTCGGGCGATACGAGCAGTACTTC
len: 14; v_gene: TRBV7-9; j_gene: TRBJ1-2; d_gene: .; abundance: .; CDR3aa: CASSSDRYSYGYTF; CDR3nt: TGTGCCAGCAGCTCGGACAGATACAGCTATGGCTACACCTTC
len: 15; v_gene: TRBV30; j_gene: TRBJ1-6; d_gene: .; abundance: .; CDR3aa: CAWSLDNSYNSPLHF; CDR3nt: TGTGCCTGGAGTCTGGACAACTCCTATAATTCACCCCTCCACTTT
len: 18; v_gene: TRBV6-1; j_gene: TRBJ1-2; d_gene: .; abundance: .; CDR3aa: CASSDGLPVGTTNYGYTF; CDR3nt: TGTGCCAGCAGTGATGGGCTTCCGGTGGGAACGACTAACTATGGCTACACCTTC
len: 16; v_gene: TRBV11-2; j_gene: TRBJ2-1; d_gene: TRBD2; abundance: once; CDR3aa: CASSLKIAGGGNEQFF; CDR3nt: TGTGCCAGCAGCTTAAAAATAGCGGGAGGCGGGAATGAGCAGTTCTTC
len: 16; v_gene: TRBV5-1; j_gene: TRBJ1-4; d_gene: .; abundance: .; CDR3aa: CASSLEVEGLNEKLFF; CDR3nt: TGCGCCAGCAGCTTGGAGGTCGAGGGGTTGAATGAAAAACTGTTTTTT
len: 15; v_gene: TRBV4-1; j_gene: TRBJ2-7; d_gene: TRBD2; abundance: .; CDR3aa: CASSSTSGRADEQYF; CDR3nt: TGCGCCAGCAGCTCCACTAGCGGGAGGGCCGACGAGCAGTACTTC
len: 14; v_gene: TRBV4-1; j_gene: TRBJ2-3; d_gene: .; abundance: .; CDR3aa: CASSQGPPGGARYF; CDR3nt: TGCGCCAGCAGCCAAGGCCCGCCGGGGGGCGCTAGGTATTTT
len: 10; v_gene: TRBV11-2; j_gene: TRBJ2-7; d_gene: .; abundance: many; CDR3aa: CASSLVEQYF; CDR3nt: TGTGCCAGCAGCTTAGTCGAGCAGTACTTC
len: 11; v_gene: TRBV5-4; j_gene: TRBJ1-1; d_gene: TRBD1; abundance: .; CDR3aa: CASSWGQEAFF; CDR3nt: TGTGCCAGCAGCTGGGGACAGGAAGCTTTCTTT
len: 14; v_gene: TRBV27; j_gene: TRBJ1-1; d_gene: TRBD1; abundance: .; CDR3aa: CASSFRDSGEKAFF; CDR3nt: TGTGCCAGCAGTTTTCGGGACAGCGGGGAAAAAGCTTTCTTT
len: 12; v_gene: TRBV11-2; j_gene: TRBJ1-1; d_gene: .; abundance: .; CDR3aa: CASYGINTEAFF; CDR3nt: TGTGCCAGCTACGGGATTAACACTGAAGCTTTCTTT